These 17 T cell receptor beta chains came from one sample sequenced in a study of cytotoxic CD8 clonotypes in ibrutinib-treated CLL. Profiling relied on immunoSEQ multiplex PCR, and the TCRdb table lists in-frame clones only, not all of them. This table has approximately 33,000 clones, 60% to 80% appearing once. The source was PBMCs, collected before ibrutinib treatment. The source of these receptors is a human donor with chronic lymphocytic leukemia.

The V call is TRBV10-2, the J call TRBJ2-1; 9 nucleotides align to TRBD1. This CDR3 is 14 amino acids long. V lost 6 bases to trimming and J lost 3 bases; unmatched junction nucleotides: 3. Germline V gives CDR1 WSHSY, CDR2 SAAADI. The CDR3 loop is CASRDRGNYNEQFF. The CDR3 DNA reads as TGCGCCAGCAGGGACAGGGGAAACTACAATGAGCAGTTCTTC.

Points on this clone: Other DNA sequences of this sample code for an identical CDR3. This chain uses TRBV5-1 with TRBJ1-4; D uncertain. The V gene's germline CDR1 is SGHRS and CDR2 YFSETQ. The CDR3 is made up of 15 amino acids. V was trimmed by 0 bases and J by 2 bases, leaving 8 bases between them. The CDR3 loop is CASSLVGMTNEKLFF. CDR3 nucleotide sequence: TGCGCCAGCAGCTTGGTTGGGATGACTAATGAAAAACTGTTTTTT.

In its sample, this clone was seen once. The V and J genes are TRBV18 and TRBJ2-5; no firm D call. Germline lookup yields CDR1 KGHSH and CDR2 LQKENI. This CDR3 is 11 amino acids long. V lost 4 bases and J lost 4, with 4 bases in between. The CDR3 is CASSLGETQYF. CDR3 bases: TGTGCCAGCTCACTCGGAGAGACCCAGTACTTC.

This chain uses TRBV19 with TRBJ1-2; tentatively, D is TRBD1 (5 bases). Germline CDR1 LNHDA, CDR2 SQIVND (reference sequence). There are 14 residues in the CDR3. The V end was cut by 6 bases, the J end by 3 bases, with 14 bases between. CDR3 in amino acids: CASSRGGGDYGYTF. DNA for the CDR3: TGTGCCAGTAGCCGAGGAGGAGGGGACTATGGCTACACCTTC.

This clone was counted between two and nine times. J is TRBJ1-5 and V is TRBV7-9; D is uncertain. The CDR3 totals 14 residues. Germline V gene sequence: CDR1 SEHNR, CDR2 FQNEAQ (reference sequence). The V end was cut by 3 bases, the J end by 8 bases, with 14 bases between. CDR3 protein: CASSFPGLQEPQHF. CDR3 DNA sequence: TGTGCCAGCAGCTTCCCCGGGCTGCAGGAGCCCCAGCATTTT.

This sequence joins TRBV18 and TRBJ2-3, with D maybe TRBD2 (6 bases). Per the germline V gene, CDR1 is KGHSH and CDR2 is LQKENI. This CDR3 contains 15 residues. Deletions cut 2 bases from V and 6 bases from J, with 15 bases between. The CDR3 is CASSPVAGSGDTQYF. The CDR3 DNA reads as TGTGCCAGCTCACCAGTGGCGGGGTCGGGGGATACGCAGTATTTT.

The chain recombines TRBV18 with TRBJ2-2, with D perhaps TRBD2 (6 bases). Per germline, CDR1 KGHSH and CDR2 LQKENI. There are 15 residues in the CDR3. With 2 bases removed from V and 3 bases from J, the gap between germline ends came to 10 bases. The CDR3 sequence is CASSPGTAYTGELFF. CDR3 bases: TGTGCCAGCTCACCAGGGACTGCGTACACCGGGGAGCTGTTTTTT.

The V gene is TRBV11-2, the J gene TRBJ1-4, with D possibly matching TRBD1 (5 bases). In germline, CDR1 is SGHAT, CDR2 FQNNGV. V lost 1 base, J lost 8 bases, and 14 bases lay in between. The CDR3 runs 15 residues. This chain's CDR3 is CASSLGARDREKLFF. The CDR3 nucleotides read TGTGCCAGCAGCTTAGGGGCCAGGGATCGCGAAAAACTGTTTTTT.

The chain has TRBV28 and TRBJ1-2; D is unresolved. The CDR3 is 12 amino acids. Per germline, CDR1 MDHEN and CDR2 SYDVKM. Deletions cut 7 bases from V and 2 bases from J, with 8 bases between. Written as DNA, the CDR3 is TGTGCCAGCAACTCGGACAACTATGGCTACACCTTC. Protein: CASNSDNYGYTF.

This rearrangement joins TRBV30 to TRBJ2-7; 7 bases line up with TRBD1. CDR3 length equals 14 residues. CDR1 is GTSNPN, CDR2 SVGIG, per germline (reference sequence). Unmatched junction bases numbered 6, after V lost 4 bases and J lost 0 bases. The CDR3 sequence is CAWTPGTVSYEQYF. The CDR3 bases are TGTGCCTGGACCCCGGGGACAGTCTCCTACGAGCAGTACTTC.

Ten or more counts support this clone. The chain links TRBV11-2 to TRBJ2-3; no definite D call. Germline CDR1 and CDR2: SGHAT and FQNNGV. The V gene lost 5 bases and the J gene lost 1 base, with 16 bases spanning the gap. The CDR3 covers 16 residues. The CDR3 DNA reads TGTGCCAGCAGCAGGGCCCACCCCCGGGGCACAGATACGCAGTATTTT. Translated, it gives CASSRAHPRGTDTQYF.

This clone has ten or more counts. This chain uses TRBV7-9 with TRBJ1-6, with D possibly matching TRBD1 (5 bases). The CDR3 is 15 residues long. Trimming took off 1 base at V and 6 bases at J, with 10 bases between the two ends. Germline values: CDR1 SEHNR, CDR2 FQNEAQ (reference sequence). DNA of the CDR3: TGTGCCAGCAGCTTAGTGGGGACCCTTAATTCACCCCTCCACTTT. As protein: CASSLVGTLNSPLHF.

The chain links TRBV13 to TRBJ2-7; 8 bases match TRBD1. CDR3 length equals 13 residues. Losses at the gene ends were 5 bases for V and 5 bases for J; bases not matched to a gene: 5. Per the germline V gene, CDR1 is PRHDT and CDR2 is FYEKMQ (reference sequence). The DNA of the CDR3 is TGTGCCAGCAGCCCCCGGGACAGGAACGAGCAGTACTTC. Its translation is CASSPRDRNEQYF. Looking up the rest from reference TRBV13 and TRBJ2-7 gives the full variable domain: AAGVIQSPRHLIKEKRETATLKCYPIPRHDTVYWYQQGPGQDPQFLISFYEKMQSDKGSIPDRFSAQQFSDYHSELNMSSLELGDSALYFCASSPRDRNEQYFGPGTRLTVT.

This clone was observed once. This chain uses TRBV6-4 with TRBJ2-3; the D gene is possibly TRBD1 (6 bases). Germline V gene data show CDR1 as MRHNA and CDR2 as SNTAGT. The CDR3 is made up of 14 amino acids. V gave up 4 bases and J gave up 0 bases, with 8 bases separating them. The CDR3 DNA follows: TGTGCCAGCAGTGGGACAGCTAGCACAGATACGCAGTATTTT. This gives the protein CASSGTASTDTQYF.

The genes are TRBV5-6 and TRBJ2-2, with D possibly matching TRBD2 (5 bases). The V gene lost 3 bases and the J gene lost 1 base, with 7 bases spanning the gap. From germline, CDR1 is SGHDT and CDR2 YYEEEE. CDR3 length: 14 residues. The CDR3 reads CASSSGLNTGELFF. The CDR3 DNA reads as TGTGCCAGCAGCTCTGGACTGAACACCGGGGAGCTGTTTTTT.

The chain uses TRBV7-9 and TRBJ2-2, with D possibly matching TRBD1 (6 bases). V was pared by 5 bases and J by 2 bases, with 12 bases between. CDR1 SEHNR and CDR2 FQNEAQ come from the germline V gene (reference sequence). This CDR3 has 15 amino acids. Here the CDR3 reads CASSGRQANTGELFF. The CDR3 nucleotides are TGTGCCAGCAGCGGTCGACAGGCCAACACCGGGGAGCTGTTTTTT.

This clone was detected only a few times. This chain connects TRBV28 to TRBJ2-3; D call uncertain. Germline CDR1 reads MDHEN; CDR2 reads SYDVKM. Trimming cost V 7 bases and J 4 bases, with 9 bases left between them. The CDR3 has 12 residues. CDR3 loop: CASKVGSDTQYF. CDR3 sequence (DNA): TGTGCCAGCAAAGTGGGTTCAGATACGCAGTATTTT.